The clone carrying this TCR beta chain was seen more than once but under ten times. Its antigen is currently unknown. This sample also contains other DNA sequences that code for the same CDR3. Sequenced by immunoSEQ multiplex PCR; TCRdb stores in-frame clones only, minus some. The sample records 40,000 or so clones, roughly 84% being singletons. This sample was taken from a study of OX40 agonist ivuxolimab in advanced cancers. Study results and caveats: The study found that CD8+ T cells averaged more expanded clones than CD4+. Some nonresponders likewise displayed low normalized T-cell clonal expansion.

Per the germline V gene, CDR1 is MDHEN and CDR2 is SYDVKM. Trimming cost V 5 bases and J 5 bases, with 7 bases left between them. This CDR3 is 11 amino acids long. The origin of this receptor is an adult with an advanced solid tumor such as melanoma, head and neck, liver or kidney cancer. This chain links TRBV28 with TRBJ2-7; D gene ambiguous. The starting material was CD4+ or CD8+ T cells sorted from blood, obtained in a trial of the OX40 agonist ivuxolimab. The CDR3 reads CASSLINEQYF. In nucleotides, the CDR3 is TGTGCCAGCAGTCTTATAAACGAGCAGTACTTC.